These 7 T cell receptor beta chains share one sample of origin, sequenced in a study of blood T cells in healthy people across ages. For the second PCR, which ran for 7 to 11 cycles, a sample-barcoded 5' primer and a J-beta primer mix were used. Each CDR3 protein gets one entry after TCRdb re-called the 5' RACE reads with MiXCR. The table has approximately 810,000 distinct CDR3 sequences, around 26% seen once. Sequenced input: blood. These receptors all stem from a woman of 80 years or more in good health.

This sequence joins TRBV7-2 and TRBJ2-1, with D perhaps TRBD2 (5 bases). The V gene's germline CDR1 is SGHTA and CDR2 FQGNSA. This CDR3 is 13 amino acids long. Trimming took off 6 bases at V and 0 bases at J, with 6 bases between the two ends. The CDR3 is CASRRASYNEQFF. As DNA, the CDR3 is TGTGCCAGCAGGAGGGCCTCCTACAATGAGCAGTTCTTC.

This chain joins TRBV9 and TRBJ2-4, with D tentatively TRBD1 (6 bases). Trimming removed 7 bases from V and 13 bases from J, with 21 bases in between. CDR1 is SGDLS and CDR2 is YYNGEE in the germline V gene. The length of the CDR3 is 13 residues. The CDR3 reads CASSLLGQKEQYF. The CDR3, as DNA: TGTGCCAGCTCACTTTTAGGACAGAAAGAGCAGTACTTC.

Concerning this clonotype itself: A single base separates this from a much larger clone, so it may be a read error. The chain employs TRBV12-3 or TRBV12-4 and TRBJ2-3; D may correspond to TRBD1 or TRBD2 (6 bases each). This CDR3 comprises 15 residues. Trimming removed 8 bases at V and 4 bases at J, with 19 bases between. CDR3 in DNA: TGTGCCAGCTTTAACGGGGGCGGGGAATCAGATACGCAGTATTTT. Amino acid sequence: CASFNGGGESDTQYF.

This clonotype was seen more than once but under ten times. This chain joins TRBV10-2 and TRBJ2-3; 9 bases align to TRBD2. After removal of 6 bases from V and 2 bases from J, the junction contained 6 bases not matched to a gene. CDR1 is WSHSY and CDR2 is SAAADI in the germline V gene. The CDR3 is 15 amino acids. Here the CDR3 DNA reads TGCGCCAGCAGCTATAGCGGGGGATACACAGATACGCAGTATTTT. It codes for CASSYSGGYTDTQYF.

This clonotype was found many times. The V gene is TRBV7-8, the J gene TRBJ2-1; TRBD2 agrees at 12 bases. The germline V gene encodes CDR1 SGHVS and CDR2 FQNEAQ. There are 16 residues in the CDR3. J gave up 8 bases and V 5 bases, and 10 bases lay outside the gene matches. DNA of the CDR3: TGTGCCAGCAGCCTAGGGCCTAGCGGGGGGGCGGATGAGCAGTTCTTC. It is translated as CASSLGPSGGADEQFF.

This clonotype was observed a single time. One junction end disagrees with the germline gene, perhaps due to a read error. This chain connects TRBV7-2 to TRBJ2-5, with D perhaps TRBD2 (6 bases). This CDR3 has 15 amino acids. Looked up from germline, CDR1 is SGHTA and CDR2 is FQGNSA. The CDR3 DNA follows: TGCGCCAGCAGCTTAGCGACCAGGTCGGGGGAGACCCGGTACTTC. It translates to CASSLATRSGETRYF.

Remarks on this clonotype: One base away lies a much larger clone, so this may be a sequencing read error. The chain has TRBV4-3 and TRBJ2-5; TRBD2 aligns across 7 bases. The J call is in doubt because the DNA end fits TRBJ2-1 better. Germline CDR1 reads LGHNA; CDR2 reads YSLEER. This CDR3 region has 15 residues. DNA of the CDR3: TGCGCCAGCAGCCAAGATAGGGACTACCAAGAGACCCAGTTCTTC. It translates to CASSQDRDYQETQFF.